This TCR beta chain was recovered during a study of blood T cell repertoires in COVID-19. Produced via immunoSEQ multiplex PCR; TCRdb's table is partial and in-frame only. The sample records about 240,000 clones, around 90% being singletons. The germline CDR1 and CDR2 sequences are LGHDT and YNNKEL (reference sequence). The V and J ends lost 5 bases and 2 bases, in that order; junction bases with no gene match: 10. The CDR3 has 16 amino acids. This sequence originates from a man aged 55-75 years who had recovered from COVID-19. The chain is built from TRBV3-1 (or the pseudogene TRBV3-2) and TRBJ2-3; 7 nucleotides line up with TRBD2. Sequences were obtained from peripheral blood. The CDR3 sequence: CASSSRGSGYTDTQYF. The CDR3 coding sequence is TGTGCCAGCAGCTCCCGGGGTAGCGGGTACACAGATACGCAGTATTTT.